These 21 T cell receptor beta chains came from one sample sequenced in a study of CD8 T cells in Susac syndrome. With random hexamers, roughly 0.45 to 1 ug RNA was reverse transcribed. One entry per CDR3 protein results from TCRdb running MiXCR on the immunoSEQ multiplex PCR reads. Of about 200,000 distinct CDR3 sequences in the sample, over 90% are singletons; the top ten hold just under 0.095%. Sample: CD4+ T cells from PBMCs. These receptors all stem from a human donor with multiple sclerosis.

This chain connects TRBV9 to TRBJ1-1; D not resolved. The CDR3 consists of 15 residues. V was trimmed by 3 bases and J by 4 bases, leaving 16 bases between them. Germline assignment: CDR1 SGDLS and CDR2 YYNGEE. The CDR3 reads CASSAQTGRSTEAFF. DNA of the CDR3: TGTGCCAGCAGCGCCCAAACCGGGAGAAGCACTGAAGCTTTCTTT.

The chain links TRBV27 to TRBJ2-7, with D perhaps TRBD2 (6 bases). The CDR3 is 17 amino acids. Germline values: CDR1 MNHEY, CDR2 SMNVEV (reference sequence). Trimming cost V 0 bases and J 3 bases, with 18 bases left between them. CDR3 DNA: TGTGCCAGCAGTTTATCGAGGAGGGGCCACAGGAACTACGAGCAGTACTTC. Its protein is CASSLSRRGHRNYEQYF.

The J gene is TRBJ2-5, the V gene TRBV11-2; D is unresolved. Germline lookup yields CDR1 SGHAT and CDR2 FQNNGV. The CDR3 covers 15 residues. V lost 1 base, J lost 6 bases, and 15 bases lay in between. In DNA form, the CDR3 reads TGTGCCAGCAGCTTAGTTAGTGGACGGTGGAAGACCCAGTACTTC. Its protein is CASSLVSGRWKTQYF.

This clonotype has only one observation. The genes are TRBV20-1 and TRBJ2-7, with 7 nucleotides matching TRBD2. The junction had 20 bases not matched to a gene; V was cut back by 5 bases and J by 4 bases. The V gene's germline CDR1 is DFQATT and CDR2 SNEGSKA (reference sequence). The CDR3 consists of 17 residues. This CDR3 reads CSARGPIAGRASYEQYF. The DNA for the CDR3 is TGCAGTGCTCGTGGACCTATAGCGGGCCGCGCCTCATACGAGCAGTACTTC.

Only a few counts were recorded for this clonotype. The chain recombines TRBV27 with TRBJ1-1; no definite D call. The V end lost 5 bases, the J end lost 2 bases, and 9 bases lay between the germline ends. Germline lookup yields CDR1 MNHEY and CDR2 SMNVEV (reference sequence). This CDR3 has 13 residues. The CDR3 DNA sequence: TGTGCCAGCAGTCCCTGGCTAAACACTGAAGCTTTCTTT. Translated, it gives CASSPWLNTEAFF.

This sequence joins TRBV5-6 and TRBJ2-5; D may be TRBD1 (5 bases). Germline lookup yields CDR1 SGHDT and CDR2 YYEEEE. V lost 4 bases, J lost 5 bases, and 9 bases lay in between. CDR3 length: 12 residues. The CDR3: CASSQNRETQYF. In nucleotides, the CDR3 is TGTGCCAGCAGCCAGAACAGGGAGACCCAGTACTTC.

This chain uses TRBV3-1 with TRBJ1-5; D is uncertain. This CDR3 is 15 amino acids long. With 0 bases removed from V and 0 bases from J, the gap between germline ends came to 6 bases. The V gene's germline CDR1 is LGHDT and CDR2 YNNKEL (reference sequence). The CDR3 nucleotides read TGTGCCAGCAGCCAAGACAGTCATAGCAATCAGCCCCAGCATTTT. Its protein product is CASSQDSHSNQPQHF.

This chain links TRBV29-1 with TRBJ1-2, with D perhaps TRBD1 (5 bases). V was clipped by 3 bases and J by 6 bases, with 8 bases between them. This CDR3 is 11 amino acids long. The germline CDR1 and CDR2 sequences are SQVTM and ANQGSEA. DNA for the CDR3: TGCAGCGTTGAGAAAGGGGATGGCTACACCTTC. Residues: CSVEKGDGYTF.

This chain connects TRBV3-1 to TRBJ2-1, with D possibly matching TRBD2 (5 bases). Trimming pared 1 base from V and 7 bases from J, leaving 5 bases between. Germline CDR1 is LGHDT and CDR2 is YNNKEL (reference sequence). This CDR3 has 12 residues. The CDR3 DNA reads TGTGCCAGCAGCCAAGGGAGGAATGAGCAGTTCTTC. Its translation: CASSQGRNEQFF.

V is TRBV29-1 and J is TRBJ2-7; 10 bases are a match to TRBD2. J gave up 3 bases and V 4 bases, and 3 bases lay outside the gene matches. This CDR3 region has 13 residues. Germline V gene sequence: CDR1 SQVTM, CDR2 ANQGSEA. The CDR3 loop reads CSVVLAGFYEQYF. DNA for the CDR3: TGCAGCGTTGTACTAGCGGGGTTCTACGAGCAGTACTTC.

The chain uses TRBV30 and TRBJ1-5; unclear D gene. The CDR3 is made up of 14 amino acids. Germline lookup yields CDR1 GTSNPN and CDR2 SVGIG (reference sequence). Trimming cost V 2 bases and J 11 bases, with 19 bases left between them. The CDR3 sequence: CAWSPSTSYTAQHF. The DNA of the CDR3 is TGTGCCTGGAGTCCTAGCACCTCCTACACGGCCCAGCATTTT.

The V call is TRBV29-1, the J call TRBJ2-7; possibly TRBD1 for D (7 bases). CDR1 is SQVTM, CDR2 ANQGSEA, per germline. This CDR3 has 14 amino acids. V lost 2 bases, J lost 3 bases, and 14 bases lay in between. The DNA of the CDR3 is TGCAGCGTTGAATTTCAGGGGGGAAGCTACGAGCAGTACTTC. Protein: CSVEFQGGSYEQYF.

The chain joins TRBV15 to TRBJ2-5; D is uncertain. From germline, CDR1 is LNHNV and CDR2 YYDKDF (reference sequence). The CDR3 spans 14 residues. Trimming shortened V by 8 bases and J by 5 bases, and 18 bases separated the two germline ends. CDR3 sequence: CATVHTNVGETQYF. For the CDR3, the DNA is TGTGCCACCGTCCACACCAACGTCGGGGAGACCCAGTACTTC.

The chain combines TRBV9 with TRBJ2-4; a weak D match, TRBD2 (6 bases). This CDR3 region has 16 residues. Germline V CDR1 and CDR2: SGDLS, YYNGEE. V dropped 4 bases and J dropped 8 bases, with 22 bases sitting between them. The CDR3: CASSPHTEMPGDIQYF. As DNA, the CDR3 is TGTGCCAGCAGCCCCCATACAGAGATGCCGGGGGACATTCAGTACTTC.

The V gene is TRBV20-1, the J gene TRBJ2-7; D is possibly TRBD1 or TRBD2 (5 bases each). The CDR3 covers 13 residues. Germline V gene sequence: CDR1 DFQATT, CDR2 SNEGSKA (reference sequence). V was cut by 5 bases and J by 3 bases, with 14 bases left in between. CDR3 amino acids: CSAGPGPNYEQYF. CDR3 nucleotides: TGCAGTGCTGGCCCGGGACCGAACTACGAGCAGTACTTC.

V is TRBV6-1 and J is TRBJ2-1; D gene unclear. V was trimmed by 2 bases and J by 0 bases, leaving 8 bases between them. The germline V gene encodes CDR1 MNHNS and CDR2 SASEGT. The CDR3 has 15 amino acids. CDR3 region: CASSERLDSYNEQFF. CDR3 nucleotide sequence: TGTGCCAGCAGTGAACGGCTAGACTCCTACAATGAGCAGTTCTTC.

The chain combines TRBV27 with TRBJ1-1; 8 bases align to TRBD1. The CDR3 contains 16 residues. Germline V gene data show CDR1 as MNHEY and CDR2 as SMNVEV (reference sequence). Germline trimming cut 6 bases from V and 5 bases from J; bases unmatched to any gene: 14. CDR3 amino acids: CASRNQGAGRRTEAFF. The DNA for the CDR3 is TGTGCCAGCAGAAATCAGGGGGCCGGGAGACGGACTGAAGCTTTCTTT.

V is TRBV30 and J is TRBJ2-2, with TRBD2 identical over 7 bases. The V gene's germline CDR1 is GTSNPN and CDR2 SVGIG (reference sequence). The CDR3 totals 14 residues. V lost 8 bases and J lost 5; bases outside the gene matches: 11. The CDR3 loop is CARAGAGPTGELFF. The CDR3, as DNA: TGTGCCCGAGCCGGAGCGGGACCTACCGGGGAGCTGTTTTTT. The full variable domain, rest sourced from reference TRBV30 and TRBJ2-2, is SQTIHQWPATLVQPVGSPLSLECTVEGTSNPNLYWYRQAAGRGLQLLFYSVGIGQISSEVPQNLSASRPQDRQFILSSKKLLLSDSGFYLCARAGAGPTGELFFGEGSRLTVL.

In this sample, this clonotype turned up once. The chain combines TRBV5-1 with TRBJ2-3, with D perhaps being TRBD1 or TRBD2 (5 bases each). The CDR3 is made up of 13 amino acids. Germline loops: CDR1 SGHRS, CDR2 YFSETQ. The germline V and J ends were trimmed by 8 bases and 2 bases, with 12 bases remaining between them. The CDR3 region has the DNA TGCGCCAGTGGAGACGGGGCCACAGATACGCAGTATTTT. This encodes CASGDGATDTQYF.

This chain uses TRBV10-3 with TRBJ2-3; no clear D gene. Germline V gives CDR1 ENHRY, CDR2 SYGVKD. CDR3 length equals 14 residues. Trimming took off 6 bases at V and 2 bases at J, with 12 bases between the two ends. CDR3 amino acids: CAIRGIRITDTQYF. Written as DNA, the CDR3 is TGTGCCATCAGAGGGATCAGGATCACAGATACGCAGTATTTT.

J is TRBJ2-2 and V is TRBV6-4; possible D gene TRBD2, 5 bases. Trimming stripped 3 bases from V and 1 base from J, with 6 bases between. The CDR3 sequence is 14 residues long. The germline V gene encodes CDR1 MRHNA and CDR2 SNTAGT. CDR3 nucleotide sequence: TGTGCCAGCAGTGAACTAGTGAACACCGGGGAGCTGTTTTTT. Amino acid sequence: CASSELVNTGELFF.